This TCR beta chain was sequenced during a study of molecular identifiers for immune sequencing clone quantification. CDR1 is DFQATT and CDR2 is SNEGSKA in the germline V gene (reference sequence). The CDR3 loop spans 16 amino acids. Libraries of naive CD8 T cells were made from about 20,000 to 1,000,000 sorted cells. They used 10%, 30% or 50% RNA. Naive CD8 T cell sorting was performed on the CD8+CD4-CCR7+CD45RA+ phenotype. Concerning this clonotype itself: One end of the junction fails to match germline, which may point to a read error.

Previously described methods and listed TCR primers produced bulk TCR libraries. A single record per CDR3 protein comes from TCRdb applying MiXCR to the PCR reads. The repertoire holds under 100,000 distinct CDR3 sequences, with approximately 25% as singletons. This TCR was recovered from a human donor in good health. Some libraries in this study had Jurkat cell RNA spiked in. The source material was naive CD8+ T cells from blood, with Jurkat cell RNA spiked in. The subset denotes: FACS-sorted CD8+CD4-CCR7+CD45RA+ naive T cells. The chain has TRBV20-1 and TRBJ2-3, with 9 bases identical to TRBD2. The DNA of the CDR3 is TGCAGTGCTAGCTCTAGCGGGGATATCAGCACAGATACGCAGAATTTT. Amino acid sequence: CSASSSGDISTDTQNF.